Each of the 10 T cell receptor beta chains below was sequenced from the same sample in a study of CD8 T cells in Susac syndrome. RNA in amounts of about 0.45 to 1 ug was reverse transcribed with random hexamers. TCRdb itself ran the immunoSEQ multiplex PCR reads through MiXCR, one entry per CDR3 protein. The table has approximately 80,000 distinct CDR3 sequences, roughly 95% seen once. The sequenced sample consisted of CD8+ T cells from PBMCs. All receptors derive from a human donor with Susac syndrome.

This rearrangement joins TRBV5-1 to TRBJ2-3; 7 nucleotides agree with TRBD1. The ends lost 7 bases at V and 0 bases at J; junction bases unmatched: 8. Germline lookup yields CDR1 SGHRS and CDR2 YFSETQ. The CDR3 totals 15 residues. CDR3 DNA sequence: TGCGCCAGCTACCCTCTACAGGGGAGCACAGATACGCAGTATTTT. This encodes CASYPLQGSTDTQYF. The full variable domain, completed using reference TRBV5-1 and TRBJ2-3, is KAGVTQTPRYLIKTRGQQVTLSCSPISGHRSVSWYQQTPGQGLQFLFEYFSETQRNKGNFPGRFSGRQFSNSRSEMNVSTLELGDSALYLCASYPLQGSTDTQYFGPGTRLTVL.

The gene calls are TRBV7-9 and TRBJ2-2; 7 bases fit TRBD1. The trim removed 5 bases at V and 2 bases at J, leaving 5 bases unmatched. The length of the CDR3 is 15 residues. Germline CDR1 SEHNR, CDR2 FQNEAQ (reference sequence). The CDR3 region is CASSHRGLNTGELFF. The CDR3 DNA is TGTGCCAGCAGCCACAGGGGTTTAAACACCGGGGAGCTGTTTTTT.

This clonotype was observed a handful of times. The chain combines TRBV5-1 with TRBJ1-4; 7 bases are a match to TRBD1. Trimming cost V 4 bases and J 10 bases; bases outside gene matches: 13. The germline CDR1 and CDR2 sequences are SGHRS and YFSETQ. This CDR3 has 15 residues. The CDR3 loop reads CASSGTGTAPGKLFF. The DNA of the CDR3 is TGCGCCAGCAGCGGGACCGGGACAGCTCCTGGAAAACTGTTTTTT.

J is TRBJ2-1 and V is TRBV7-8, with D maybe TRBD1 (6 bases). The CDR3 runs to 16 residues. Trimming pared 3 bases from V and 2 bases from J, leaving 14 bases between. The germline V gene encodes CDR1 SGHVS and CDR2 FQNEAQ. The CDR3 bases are TGTGCCAGCAGCTTTACCCAGGGGTTAACCTACAATGAGCAGTTCTTC. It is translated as CASSFTQGLTYNEQFF.

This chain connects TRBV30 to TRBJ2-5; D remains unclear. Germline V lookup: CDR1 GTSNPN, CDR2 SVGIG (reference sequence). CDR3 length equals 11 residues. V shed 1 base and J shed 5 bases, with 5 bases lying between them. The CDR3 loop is CAWSDGETQYF. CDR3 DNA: TGTGCCTGGAGTGACGGGGAGACCCAGTACTTC.

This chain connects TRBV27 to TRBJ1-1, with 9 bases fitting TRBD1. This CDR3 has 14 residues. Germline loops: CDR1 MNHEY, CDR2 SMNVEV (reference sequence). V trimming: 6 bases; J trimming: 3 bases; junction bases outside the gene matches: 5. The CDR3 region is CASRDRGDYTEAFF. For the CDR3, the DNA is TGTGCCAGCAGGGACAGGGGTGATTACACTGAAGCTTTCTTT.

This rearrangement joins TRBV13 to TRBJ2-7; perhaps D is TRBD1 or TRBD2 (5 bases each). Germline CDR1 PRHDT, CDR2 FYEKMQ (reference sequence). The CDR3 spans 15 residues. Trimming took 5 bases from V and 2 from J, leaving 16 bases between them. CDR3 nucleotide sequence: TGTGCCAGCAGCGAGGGGTCCCAGGCACCCTACGAGCAGTACTTC. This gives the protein CASSEGSQAPYEQYF.

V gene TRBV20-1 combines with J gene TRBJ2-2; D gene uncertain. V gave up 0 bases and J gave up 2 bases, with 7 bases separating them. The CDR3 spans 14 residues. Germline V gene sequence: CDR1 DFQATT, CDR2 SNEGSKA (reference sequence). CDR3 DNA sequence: TGCAGTGCTAGAGATCGGCCTAACACCGGGGAGCTGTTTTTT. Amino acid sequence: CSARDRPNTGELFF.

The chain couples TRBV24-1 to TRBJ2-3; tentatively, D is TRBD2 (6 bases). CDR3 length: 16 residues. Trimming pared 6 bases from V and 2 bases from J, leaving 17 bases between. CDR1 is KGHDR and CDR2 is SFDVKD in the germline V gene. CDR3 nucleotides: TGTGCCACCAGTTCTAAGGCGGGGAAAACCACAGATACGCAGTATTTT. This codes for CATSSKAGKTTDTQYF.

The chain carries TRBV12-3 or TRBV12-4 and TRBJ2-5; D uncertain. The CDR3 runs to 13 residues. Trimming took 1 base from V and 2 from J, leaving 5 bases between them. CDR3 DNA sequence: TGTGCCAGCAGTTTAGGGGCTCAAGAGACCCAGTACTTC. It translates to CASSLGAQETQYF.